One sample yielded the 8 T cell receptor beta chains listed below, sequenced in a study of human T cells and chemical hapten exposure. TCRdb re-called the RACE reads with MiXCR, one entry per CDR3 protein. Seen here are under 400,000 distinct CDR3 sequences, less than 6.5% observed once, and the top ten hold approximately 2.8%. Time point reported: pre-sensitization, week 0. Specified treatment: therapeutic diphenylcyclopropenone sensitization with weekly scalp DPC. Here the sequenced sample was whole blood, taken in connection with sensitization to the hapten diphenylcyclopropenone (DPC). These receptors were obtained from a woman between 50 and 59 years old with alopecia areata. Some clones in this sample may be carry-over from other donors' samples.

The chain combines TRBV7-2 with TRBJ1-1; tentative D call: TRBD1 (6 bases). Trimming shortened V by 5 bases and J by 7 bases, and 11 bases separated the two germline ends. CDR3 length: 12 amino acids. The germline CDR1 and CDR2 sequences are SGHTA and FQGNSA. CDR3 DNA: TGTGCCAGCAGCCCAACAGGGTTTGAAGCTTTCTTT. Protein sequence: CASSPTGFEAFF.

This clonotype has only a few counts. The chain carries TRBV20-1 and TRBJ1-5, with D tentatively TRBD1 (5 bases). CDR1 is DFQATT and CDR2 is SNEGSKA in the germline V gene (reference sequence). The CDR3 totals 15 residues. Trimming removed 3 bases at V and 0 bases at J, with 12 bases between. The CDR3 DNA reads TGCAGTGCTAGCCCCGCCAGGGATAGCAATCAGCCCCAGCATTTT. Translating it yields CSASPARDSNQPQHF.

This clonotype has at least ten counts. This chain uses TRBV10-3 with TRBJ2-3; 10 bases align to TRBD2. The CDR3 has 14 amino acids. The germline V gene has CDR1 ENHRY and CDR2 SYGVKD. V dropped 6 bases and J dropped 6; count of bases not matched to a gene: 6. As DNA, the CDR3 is TGTGCCATCAGAAACCTAGCGGGAGATGATACGCAGTATTTT. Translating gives CAIRNLAGDDTQYF.

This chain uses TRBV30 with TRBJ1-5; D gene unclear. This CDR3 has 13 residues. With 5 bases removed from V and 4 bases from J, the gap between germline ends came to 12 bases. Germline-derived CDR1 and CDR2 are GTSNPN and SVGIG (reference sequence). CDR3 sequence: CAWGEGLNQPQHF. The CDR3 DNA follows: TGTGCCTGGGGTGAAGGCCTGAATCAGCCCCAGCATTTT.

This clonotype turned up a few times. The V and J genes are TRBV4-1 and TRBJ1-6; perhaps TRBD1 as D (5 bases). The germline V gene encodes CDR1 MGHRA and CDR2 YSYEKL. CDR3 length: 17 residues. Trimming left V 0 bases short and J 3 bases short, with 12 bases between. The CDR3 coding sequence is TGCGCCAGCAGCCAAGATCGGGGGGATCTCTATAATTCACCCCTCCACTTT. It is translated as CASSQDRGDLYNSPLHF.

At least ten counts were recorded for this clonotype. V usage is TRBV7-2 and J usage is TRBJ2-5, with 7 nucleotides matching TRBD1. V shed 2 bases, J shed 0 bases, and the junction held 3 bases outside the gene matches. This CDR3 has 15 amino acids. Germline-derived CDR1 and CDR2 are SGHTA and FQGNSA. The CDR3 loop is CASSLQQGYQETQYF. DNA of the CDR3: TGTGCCAGCAGCTTACAACAGGGGTACCAAGAGACCCAGTACTTC.

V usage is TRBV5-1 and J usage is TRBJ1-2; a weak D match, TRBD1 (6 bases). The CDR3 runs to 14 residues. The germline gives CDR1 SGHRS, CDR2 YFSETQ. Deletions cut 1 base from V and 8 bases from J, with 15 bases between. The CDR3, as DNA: TGCGCCAGCAGCTTGCGACAGGCCAACGTAGGCTACACCTTC. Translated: CASSLRQANVGYTF.

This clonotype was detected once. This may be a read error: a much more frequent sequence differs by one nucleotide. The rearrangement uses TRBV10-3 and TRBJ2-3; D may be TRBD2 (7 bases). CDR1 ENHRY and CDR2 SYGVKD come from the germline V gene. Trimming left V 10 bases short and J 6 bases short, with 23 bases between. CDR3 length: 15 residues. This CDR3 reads CATGDSGWALDTQYF. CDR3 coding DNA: TGTGCCACAGGGGATAGCGGGTGGGCCCTTGATACGCAGTATTTT.